This T cell receptor (beta chain) stems from a study of identical twins. Findings of the study overall: Memory repertoires lacked the insertion deficit that abundant cord blood beta clonotypes showed. Twins shared beta out-of-frame sequences in excess, but this excess was weaker. Monozygotic twins shared more out-of-frame TCR alpha than recombination models predicted.

TCRdb re-derived calls from the 5' RACE reads in MiXCR, one entry per CDR3 protein. This sample has 1,800,000 or so distinct CDR3 sequences; around a third occur once, and the top ten carry under 0.35%. Healthy Caucasian donors formed the entire cohort. About this clonotype: Its antigen is not identified.

Trimming took 4 bases from V and 2 from J; bases not matched to a gene: 13. CDR3 size: 16 residues. The V gene's germline CDR1 is SQVTM and CDR2 ANQGSEA. The material sequenced was cord blood. The receptor's source is a newborn girl in good health. This rearrangement joins TRBV29-1 to TRBJ2-7; TRBD1 aligns across 8 bases. CDR3 residues: CSVVIVGTQGAYEQYF. The CDR3 DNA reads TGCAGCGTTGTCATCGTGGGCACACAGGGGGCCTACGAGCAGTACTTC.